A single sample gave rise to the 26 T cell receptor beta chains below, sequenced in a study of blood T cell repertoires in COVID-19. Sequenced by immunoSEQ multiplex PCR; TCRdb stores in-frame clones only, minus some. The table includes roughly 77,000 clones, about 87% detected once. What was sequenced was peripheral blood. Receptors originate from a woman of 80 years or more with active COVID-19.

The CDR3 here is CASSYSETSPTGELFF. Written as DNA, the CDR3 is TGTGCCAGCAGTTACTCGGAAACTAGCCCCACCGGGGAGCTGTTTTTT. The chain has TRBV6-6 and TRBJ2-2; D is possibly TRBD2 (6 bases). Trimming took off 0 bases at V and 4 bases at J, with 12 bases between the two ends. The germline CDR1 and CDR2 sequences are MNHNY and SVGAGI (reference sequence). CDR3 length: 16 residues.

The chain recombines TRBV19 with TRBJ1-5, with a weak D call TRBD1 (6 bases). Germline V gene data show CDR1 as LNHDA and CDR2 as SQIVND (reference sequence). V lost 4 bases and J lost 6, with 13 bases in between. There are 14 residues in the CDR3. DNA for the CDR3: TGTGCCAGTAGTAACCCACAGGGATCTCAGCCCCAGCATTTT. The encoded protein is CASSNPQGSQPQHF.

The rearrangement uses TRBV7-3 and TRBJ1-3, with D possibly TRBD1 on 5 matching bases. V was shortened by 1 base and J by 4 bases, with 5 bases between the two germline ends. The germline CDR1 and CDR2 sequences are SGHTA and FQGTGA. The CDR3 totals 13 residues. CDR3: CASSLNRGNTIYF. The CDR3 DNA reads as TGTGCCAGCAGCTTAAACAGGGGAAACACCATATATTTT.

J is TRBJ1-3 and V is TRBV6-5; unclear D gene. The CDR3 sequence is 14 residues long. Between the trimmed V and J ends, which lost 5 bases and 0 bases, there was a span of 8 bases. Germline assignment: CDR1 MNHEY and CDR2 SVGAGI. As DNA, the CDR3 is TGTGCCAGCAGTATTAGCCACTCTGGAAACACCATATATTTT. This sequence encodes CASSISHSGNTIYF.

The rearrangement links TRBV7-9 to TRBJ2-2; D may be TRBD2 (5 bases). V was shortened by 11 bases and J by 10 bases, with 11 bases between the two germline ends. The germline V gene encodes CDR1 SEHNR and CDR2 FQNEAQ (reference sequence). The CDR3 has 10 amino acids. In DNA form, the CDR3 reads TGTGCCGCGCGAGGGAAGGAGCTGTTTTTT. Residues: CAARGKELFF. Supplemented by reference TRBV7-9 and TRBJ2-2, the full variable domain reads DTGVSQNPRHKITKRGQNVTFRCDPISEHNRLYWYRQTLGQGPEFLTYFQNEAQLEKSRLLSDRFSAERPKGSFSTLEIQRTEQGDSAMYLCAARGKELFFGEGSRLTVL.

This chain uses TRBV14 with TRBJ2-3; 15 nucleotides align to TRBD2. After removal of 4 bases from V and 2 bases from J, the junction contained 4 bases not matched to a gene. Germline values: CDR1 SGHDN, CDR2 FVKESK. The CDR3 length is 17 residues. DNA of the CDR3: TGTGCCAGCAGCCGTGGACTAGCGGGAGGGACCACAGATACGCAGTATTTT. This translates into CASSRGLAGGTTDTQYF.

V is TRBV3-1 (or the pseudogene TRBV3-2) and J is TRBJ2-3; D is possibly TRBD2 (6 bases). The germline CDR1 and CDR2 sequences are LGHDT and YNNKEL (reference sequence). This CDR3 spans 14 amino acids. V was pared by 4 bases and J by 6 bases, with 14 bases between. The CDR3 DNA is TGTGCCAGCAGCCGGCCGGGAGACCCTGATACGCAGTATTTT. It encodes CASSRPGDPDTQYF.

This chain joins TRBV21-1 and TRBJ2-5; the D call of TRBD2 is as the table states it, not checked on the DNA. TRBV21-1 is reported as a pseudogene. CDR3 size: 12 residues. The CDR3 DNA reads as TGTGCCAGCTTATCCGGGGGGGAGACCCAGTACTTC. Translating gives CASLSGGETQYF.

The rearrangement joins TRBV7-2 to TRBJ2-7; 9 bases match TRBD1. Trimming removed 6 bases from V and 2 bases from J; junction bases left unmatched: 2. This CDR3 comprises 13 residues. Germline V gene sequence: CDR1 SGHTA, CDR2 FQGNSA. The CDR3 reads CASSRDRAYEQYF. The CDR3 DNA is TGTGCCAGCAGTCGGGACAGGGCCTACGAGCAGTACTTC.

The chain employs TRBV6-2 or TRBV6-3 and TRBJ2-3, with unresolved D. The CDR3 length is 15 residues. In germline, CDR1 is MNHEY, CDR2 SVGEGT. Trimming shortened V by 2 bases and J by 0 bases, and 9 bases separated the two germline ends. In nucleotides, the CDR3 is TGTGCCAGCAGTTACCGAACTTCTAGCACAGATACGCAGTATTTT. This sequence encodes CASSYRTSSTDTQYF.

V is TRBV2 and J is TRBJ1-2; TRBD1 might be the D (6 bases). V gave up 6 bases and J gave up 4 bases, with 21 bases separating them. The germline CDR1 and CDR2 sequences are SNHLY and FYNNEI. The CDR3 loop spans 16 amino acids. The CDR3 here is CASRQGQSLLGYGYTF. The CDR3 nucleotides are TGTGCCAGCAGACAGGGACAATCTTTATTGGGCTATGGCTACACCTTC.

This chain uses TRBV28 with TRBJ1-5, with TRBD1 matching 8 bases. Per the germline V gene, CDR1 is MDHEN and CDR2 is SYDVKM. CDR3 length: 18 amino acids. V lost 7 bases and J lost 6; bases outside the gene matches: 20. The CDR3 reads CASNAPGQADKHSQPQHF. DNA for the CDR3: TGTGCCAGCAATGCTCCGGGACAGGCGGATAAGCATAGTCAGCCCCAGCATTTT.

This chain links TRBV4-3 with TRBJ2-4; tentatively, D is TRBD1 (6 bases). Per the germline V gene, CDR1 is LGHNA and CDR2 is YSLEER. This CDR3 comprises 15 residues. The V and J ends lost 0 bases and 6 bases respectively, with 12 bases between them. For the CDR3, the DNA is TGCGCCAGCAGCCAAGATATCGGACAGATAAACATTCAGTACTTC. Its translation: CASSQDIGQINIQYF.

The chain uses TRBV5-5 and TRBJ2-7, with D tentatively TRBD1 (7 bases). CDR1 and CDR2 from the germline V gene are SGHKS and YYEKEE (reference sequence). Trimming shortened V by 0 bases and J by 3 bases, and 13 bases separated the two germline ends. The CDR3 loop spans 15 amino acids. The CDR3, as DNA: TGTGCCAGCAGCTTGGGCGGGACAGCTATCTACGAGCAGTACTTC. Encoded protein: CASSLGGTAIYEQYF.

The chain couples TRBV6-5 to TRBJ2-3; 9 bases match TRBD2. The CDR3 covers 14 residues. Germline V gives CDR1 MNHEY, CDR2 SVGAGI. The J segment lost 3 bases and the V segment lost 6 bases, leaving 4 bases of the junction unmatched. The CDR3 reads CASRPGLATDTQYF. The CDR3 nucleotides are TGTGCCAGCAGGCCGGGACTAGCAACAGATACGCAGTATTTT.

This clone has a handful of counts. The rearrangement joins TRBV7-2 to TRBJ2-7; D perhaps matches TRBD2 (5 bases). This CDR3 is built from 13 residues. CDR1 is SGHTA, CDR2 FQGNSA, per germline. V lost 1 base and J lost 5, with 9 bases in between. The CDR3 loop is CASSLDPTNEQYF. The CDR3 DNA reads TGTGCCAGCAGCTTAGATCCGACTAACGAGCAGTACTTC. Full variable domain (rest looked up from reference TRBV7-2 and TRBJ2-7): GAGVSQSPSNKVTEKGKDVELRCDPISGHTALYWYRQSLGQGLEFLIYFQGNSAPDKSGLPSDRFSAERTGGSVSTLTIQRTQQEDSAVYLCASSLDPTNEQYFGPGTRLTVT.

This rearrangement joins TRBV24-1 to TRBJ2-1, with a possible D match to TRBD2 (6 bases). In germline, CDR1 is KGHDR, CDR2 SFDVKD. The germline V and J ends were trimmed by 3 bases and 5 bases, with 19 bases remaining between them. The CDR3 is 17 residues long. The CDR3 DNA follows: TGTGCCACCAGTGATCTAAAGCCTACTAGCAGAAACAATGAGCAGTTCTTC. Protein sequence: CATSDLKPTSRNNEQFF.

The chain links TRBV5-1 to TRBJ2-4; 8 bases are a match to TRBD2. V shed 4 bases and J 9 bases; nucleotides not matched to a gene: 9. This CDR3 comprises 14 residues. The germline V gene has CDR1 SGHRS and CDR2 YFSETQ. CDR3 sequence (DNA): TGCGCCAGCAGCCGGGAGGGCAGAGAAGCCATTCAGTACTTC. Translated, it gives CASSREGREAIQYF. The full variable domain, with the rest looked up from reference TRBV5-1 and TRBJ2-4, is KAGVTQTPRYLIKTRGQQVTLSCSPISGHRSVSWYQQTPGQGLQFLFEYFSETQRNKGNFPGRFSGRQFSNSRSEMNVSTLELGDSALYLCASSREGREAIQYFGAGTRLSVL.

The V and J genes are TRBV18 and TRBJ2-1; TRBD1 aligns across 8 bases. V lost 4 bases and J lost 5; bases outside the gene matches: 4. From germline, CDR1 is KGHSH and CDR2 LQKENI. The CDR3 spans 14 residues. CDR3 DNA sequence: TGTGCCAGCTCACTAACGGACAGGGACAATGAGCAGTTCTTC. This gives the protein CASSLTDRDNEQFF.

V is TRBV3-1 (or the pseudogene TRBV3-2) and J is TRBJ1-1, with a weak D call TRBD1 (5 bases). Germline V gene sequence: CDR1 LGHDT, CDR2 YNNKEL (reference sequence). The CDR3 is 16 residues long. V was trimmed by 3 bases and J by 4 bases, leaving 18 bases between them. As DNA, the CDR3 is TGTGCCAGCAGCCAGTTGTTCTCTGCCGGGGGCACTGAAGCTTTCTTT. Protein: CASSQLFSAGGTEAFF.

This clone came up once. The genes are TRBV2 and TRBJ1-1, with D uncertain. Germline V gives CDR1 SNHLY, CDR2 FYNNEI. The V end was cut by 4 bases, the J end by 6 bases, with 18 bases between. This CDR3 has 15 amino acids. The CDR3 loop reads CASSGLDLVFAEAFF. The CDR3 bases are TGTGCCAGCAGTGGATTAGATTTGGTTTTCGCTGAAGCTTTCTTT.

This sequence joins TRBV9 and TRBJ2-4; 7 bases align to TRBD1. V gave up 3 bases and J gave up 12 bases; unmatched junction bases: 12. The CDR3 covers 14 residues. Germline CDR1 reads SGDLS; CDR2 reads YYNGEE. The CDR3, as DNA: TGTGCCAGCAGCGAATGGCCGGGACAGCAAAATCAGTACTTC. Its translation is CASSEWPGQQNQYF.

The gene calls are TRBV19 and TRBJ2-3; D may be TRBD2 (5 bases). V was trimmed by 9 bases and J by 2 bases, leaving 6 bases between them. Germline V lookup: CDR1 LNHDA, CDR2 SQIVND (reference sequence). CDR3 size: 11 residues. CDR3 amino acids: CASGNTDTQYF. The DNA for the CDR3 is TGTGCCAGCGGGAACACAGATACGCAGTATTTT.

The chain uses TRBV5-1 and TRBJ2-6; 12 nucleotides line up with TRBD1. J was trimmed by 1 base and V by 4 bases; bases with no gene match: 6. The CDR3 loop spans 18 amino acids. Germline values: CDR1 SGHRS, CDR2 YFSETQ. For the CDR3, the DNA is TGCGCCAGCAGCCCGGGACAGGGGGCCAATTCTGGGGCCAACGTCCTGACTTTC. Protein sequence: CASSPGQGANSGANVLTF.

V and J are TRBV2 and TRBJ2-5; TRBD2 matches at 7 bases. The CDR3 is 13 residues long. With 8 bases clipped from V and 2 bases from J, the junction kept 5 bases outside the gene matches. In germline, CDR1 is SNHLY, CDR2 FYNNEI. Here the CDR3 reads CASGSGVQETQYF. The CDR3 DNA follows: TGTGCCAGCGGAAGCGGGGTTCAAGAGACCCAGTACTTC.

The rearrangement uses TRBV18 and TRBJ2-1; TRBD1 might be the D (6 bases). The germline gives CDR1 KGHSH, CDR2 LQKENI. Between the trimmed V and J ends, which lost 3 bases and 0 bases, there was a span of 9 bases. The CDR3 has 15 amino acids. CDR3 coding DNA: TGTGCCAGCTCACCTGACAGGAGCTCCTACAATGAGCAGTTCTTC. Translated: CASSPDRSSYNEQFF.